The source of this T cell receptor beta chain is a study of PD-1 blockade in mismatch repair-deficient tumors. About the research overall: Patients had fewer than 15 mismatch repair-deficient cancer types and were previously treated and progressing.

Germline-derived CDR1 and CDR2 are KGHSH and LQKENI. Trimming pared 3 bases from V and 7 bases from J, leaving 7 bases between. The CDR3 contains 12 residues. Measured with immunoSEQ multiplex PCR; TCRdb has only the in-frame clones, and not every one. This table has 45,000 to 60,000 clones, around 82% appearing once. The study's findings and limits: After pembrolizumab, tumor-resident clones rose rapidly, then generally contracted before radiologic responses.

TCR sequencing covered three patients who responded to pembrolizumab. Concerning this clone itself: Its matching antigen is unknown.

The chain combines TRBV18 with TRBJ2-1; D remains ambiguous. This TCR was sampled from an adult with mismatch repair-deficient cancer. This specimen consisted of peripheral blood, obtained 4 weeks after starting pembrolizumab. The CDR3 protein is CASSPQTNEQFF. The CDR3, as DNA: TGTGCCAGCTCACCTCAGACAAATGAGCAGTTCTTC.